This entry is about one TCR beta chain. Its specificity is not known. The CDR3 has 18 residues. CDR1 is SGHDN and CDR2 is FVKESK in the germline V gene. V gave up 3 bases and J gave up 0 bases; unmatched junction bases: 7. The PCR was carried out with 60 Vbeta primers and 13 Jbeta primers. Libraries were prepared by immunoSEQ multiplex PCR; TCRdb keeps only in-frame clonotypes and omits some of them. Of under 150,000 clones listed, approximately 80% are singletons. The data were taken from a study of cytomegalovirus exposure and HLA in healthy donors. General study results and limits: The presence/absence work took it that sequencing depth was about the same across donors.

The sequenced material came from PBMCs. The sequence came from a woman under 30 in good health and CMV-seronegative. The chain recombines TRBV14 with TRBJ2-1; 11 nucleotides line up with TRBD2. CDR3 nucleotide sequence: TGTGCCAGCAGCCACCAACTAGCGGGGGTGAGCTCCTACAATGAGCAGTTCTTC. Its translation is CASSHQLAGVSSYNEQFF. The whole variable domain, filled in from reference TRBV14 and TRBJ2-1, reads EAGVTQFPSHSVIEKGQTVTLRCDPISGHDNLYWYRRVMGKEIKFLLHFVKESKQDESGMPNNRFLAERTGGTYSTLKVQPAELEDSGVYFCASSHQLAGVSSYNEQFFGPGTRLTVL.